Listed here are 19 T cell receptor beta chains from one sample, sequenced in a study of patients and donors after allogeneic stem cell transplantation. TCRdb ran MiXCR on the RT-PCR reads and lists one entry per CDR3 protein. The table includes some 200,000 distinct CDR3 sequences, less than 45% detected once. The sequencing input was blood, either unsorted or a sorted T cell fraction (not recorded which). Receptors originate from a human donor who was either an allogeneic HSCT recipient or a stem cell or donor lymphocyte infusion donor (not recorded which). It is not recorded whose cells these are; they may come from a transplant donor.

This clonotype was picked up a small number of times. The genes are TRBV20-1 and TRBJ1-5; the D is unclear. Germline CDR1 DFQATT, CDR2 SNEGSKA (reference sequence). CDR3 length: 12 amino acids. Trimming removed 1 base at V and 5 bases at J, with 6 bases between. The CDR3: CSARGVDQPQHF. In DNA form, the CDR3 reads TGCAGTGCTAGAGGGGTTGATCAGCCCCAGCATTTT.

The chain recombines TRBV7-9 with TRBJ2-3, with D perhaps TRBD2 (5 bases). The CDR3 has 14 residues. Germline V CDR1 and CDR2: SEHNR, FQNEAQ (reference sequence). V lost 5 bases and J 6 bases, leaving 15 bases between the germline ends. The CDR3 DNA follows: TGTGCCAGCAGCCTTGACGGACTCTCGGATACGCAGTATTTT. Protein product: CASSLDGLSDTQYF.

In this sample, this clonotype turned up a few times. This chain connects TRBV3-1 to TRBJ2-3; 9 bases map to TRBD2. V was pared by 3 bases and J by 3 bases, with 4 bases of the junction left unmatched. The CDR3 totals 15 residues. In germline, CDR1 is LGHDT, CDR2 YNNKEL (reference sequence). The CDR3 bases are TGTGCCAGCAGCCACAGAGCGGGAGGTACAGATACGCAGTATTTT. The encoded protein is CASSHRAGGTDTQYF.

This clonotype appeared a single time. The chain couples TRBV29-1 to TRBJ1-2; D is perhaps TRBD1 (6 bases). Trimming took off 8 bases at V and 0 bases at J, with 19 bases between the two ends. CDR3 length: 15 amino acids. The germline gives CDR1 SQVTM, CDR2 ANQGSEA. The CDR3 loop is CSSIGGVGSNYGYTF. The CDR3 DNA is TGCAGCTCCATTGGGGGCGTCGGGTCTAACTATGGCTACACCTTC.

The J gene is TRBJ2-1, the V gene TRBV9, with TRBD2 matching 10 bases. CDR1 is SGDLS and CDR2 is YYNGEE in the germline V gene. This CDR3 has 16 residues. The junction had 9 bases not matched to a gene; V was cut back by 2 bases and J by 7 bases. The chain's CDR3 is CASSVVTSGTRNEQFF. DNA for the CDR3: TGTGCCAGCAGCGTCGTTACTAGCGGGACGAGGAATGAGCAGTTCTTC.

This clonotype appeared a few times. The gene calls are TRBV5-1 and TRBJ1-2; D is undetermined. V lost 0 bases and J lost 4, with 4 bases in between. Germline V CDR1 and CDR2: SGHRS, YFSETQ. The CDR3 has 12 amino acids. CDR3 amino acids: CASSLDGYGYTF. In nucleotides, the CDR3 is TGCGCCAGCAGCTTGGATGGCTATGGCTACACCTTC.

This clonotype was counted many times. This chain joins TRBV7-2 and TRBJ1-4; D is undetermined. Trimming stripped 1 base from V and 7 bases from J, with 13 bases between. The CDR3 loop spans 15 amino acids. The germline CDR1 and CDR2 sequences are SGHTA and FQGNSA. The CDR3 reads CASSLEPARSEKLFF. DNA for the CDR3: TGTGCCAGCAGCTTAGAGCCAGCCAGGAGTGAAAAACTGTTTTTT.

The V call is TRBV21-1, the J call TRBJ2-3; the table's D gene call, TRBD2, was not cross checked with the DNA. TRBV21-1 represents a pseudogene. The CDR3 runs 20 residues. The CDR3 sequence: CASSKVRLAGDRATTDTQYF. DNA for the CDR3: TGTGCCAGCAGCAAAGTGAGGCTAGCGGGAGACAGGGCCACAACAGATACGCAGTATTTT.

The chain employs TRBV3-1 and TRBJ2-5, with D perhaps being TRBD1 or TRBD2 (5 bases each). CDR3 length equals 14 residues. The V gene lost 3 bases and the J gene lost 1 base, with 9 bases spanning the gap. Germline-derived CDR1 and CDR2 are LGHDT and YNNKEL (reference sequence). In DNA form, the CDR3 reads TGTGCCAGCAGCCAGGGGGTATCCCAAGAGACCCAGTACTTC. The encoded protein is CASSQGVSQETQYF.

J is TRBJ1-2 and V is TRBV14; D ambiguous. The V gene's germline CDR1 is SGHDN and CDR2 FVKESK. This CDR3 contains 12 residues. V lost 1 base to trimming and J lost 5 bases, with 5 bases between them. The CDR3 nucleotides read TGTGCCAGCAGCCAAGGAGTTTATGGCTACACCTTC. It yields the protein CASSQGVYGYTF. The full variable domain, its missing parts supplied by reference TRBV14 and TRBJ1-2, is EAGVTQFPSHSVIEKGQTVTLRCDPISGHDNLYWYRRVMGKEIKFLLHFVKESKQDESGMPNNRFLAERTGGTYSTLKVQPAELEDSGVYFCASSQGVYGYTFGSGTRLTVV.

This rearrangement joins TRBV6-5 to TRBJ1-5; possibly TRBD1 for D (6 bases). Germline CDR1 MNHEY, CDR2 SVGAGI. Trimming pared 7 bases from V and 0 bases from J, leaving 13 bases between. The CDR3 contains 15 residues. The CDR3 reads CASKIRGYSNQPQHF. CDR3 DNA sequence: TGTGCCAGCAAAATCAGGGGCTATAGCAATCAGCCCCAGCATTTT.

The chain couples TRBV5-6 to TRBJ2-7, with 8 bases matching TRBD1. The J segment lost 5 bases and the V segment lost 4 bases, leaving 5 bases of the junction unmatched. Germline CDR1 is SGHDT and CDR2 is YYEEEE. The CDR3 is 13 amino acids. The chain's CDR3 is CASSRTGSHEQYF. The CDR3 region has the DNA TGTGCCAGCAGCCGGACAGGGAGCCACGAGCAGTACTTC. Full variable domain (remainder filled in from reference TRBV5-6 and TRBJ2-7): DAGVTQSPTHLIKTRGQQVTLRCSPKSGHDTVSWYQQALGQGPQFIFQYYEEEERQRGNFPDRFSGHQFPNYSSELNVNALLLGDSALYLCASSRTGSHEQYFGPGTRLTVT.

V gene TRBV27 combines with J gene TRBJ1-1; TRBD1 agrees at 9 bases. CDR1 is MNHEY, CDR2 SMNVEV, per germline (reference sequence). The CDR3 contains 16 residues. Trimming cost V 6 bases and J 2 bases; bases outside gene matches: 10. CDR3: CASSGGQGRSNTEAFF. The CDR3 coding sequence is TGTGCCAGCAGCGGCGGACAGGGGCGGTCAAACACTGAAGCTTTCTTT.

The chain couples TRBV7-8 to TRBJ2-1, with 14 bases lining up with TRBD2. This CDR3 has 15 residues. The junction had 5 bases not matched to a gene; V was cut back by 4 bases and J by 9 bases. Germline CDR1 reads SGHVS; CDR2 reads FQNEAQ. The CDR3 nucleotides read TGTGCCAGCAGCTCCGGACTAGCGGGAGGAGGTGAGCAGTTCTTC. Translating gives CASSSGLAGGGEQFF.

The sample holds a few counts of this clonotype. J is TRBJ1-5 and V is TRBV20-1; D uncertain. The germline V gene encodes CDR1 DFQATT and CDR2 SNEGSKA (reference sequence). V dropped 3 bases and J dropped 3 bases, with 6 bases sitting between them. This CDR3 region has 12 residues. CDR3: CSARGINQPQHF. Here the CDR3 DNA reads TGCAGTGCTAGGGGGATCAATCAGCCCCAGCATTTT.

This clonotype was detected a few times. V is TRBV6-2 or TRBV6-3 and J is TRBJ2-7; tentatively, D is TRBD2 (6 bases). Germline lookup yields CDR1 MNHEY and CDR2 SVGEGT. Trimming took 4 bases from V and 1 from J, leaving 14 bases between them. The CDR3 spans 15 residues. The CDR3 here is CASSSPSTSSYEQYF. The CDR3 bases are TGTGCCAGCAGTTCCCCCTCGACTAGTTCCTACGAGCAGTACTTC.

The rearrangement uses TRBV9 and TRBJ1-2; D uncertain. Germline V gene data show CDR1 as SGDLS and CDR2 as YYNGEE. This CDR3 is built from 15 residues. The ends were cut back, 2 bases at V and 0 bases at J, with 11 bases in the middle. The CDR3 here is CASSVGTETNYGYTF. The CDR3 nucleotides read TGTGCCAGCAGCGTGGGAACAGAAACTAACTATGGCTACACCTTC. The complete variable domain, with remaining parts taken from reference TRBV9 and TRBJ1-2, reads DSGVTQTPKHLITATGQRVTLRCSPRSGDLSVYWYQQSLDQGLQFLIQYYNGEERAKGNILERFSAQQFPDLHSELNLSSLELGDSALYFCASSVGTETNYGYTFGSGTRLTVV.

V and J are TRBV4-2 and TRBJ2-1; D not certain. Germline assignment: CDR1 LGHNA and CDR2 YNFKEQ. The germline V and J ends were trimmed by 4 bases and 0 bases, with 7 bases remaining between them. This CDR3 is built from 14 residues. CDR3 sequence (DNA): TGTGCCAGCAGCCCTACTGCCTCCTACAATGAGCAGTTCTTC. This encodes CASSPTASYNEQFF.

This clonotype was detected only a few times. The chain has TRBV12-3 or TRBV12-4 and TRBJ2-1; D is ambiguous. The CDR3 runs 15 residues. With 4 bases removed from V and 6 bases from J, the gap between germline ends came to 16 bases. CDR3 loop: CASSSEPLGSNEQFF. DNA for the CDR3: TGTGCCAGCAGTTCGGAGCCCCTCGGATCCAATGAGCAGTTCTTC.